What follows describes a single TCR beta chain. The sample originates from a study of OX40 agonist ivuxolimab in advanced cancers. Across the whole study: In this cohort, patients received ivuxolimab, an agonistic anti-OX40 (CD134) antibody. Melanoma, hepatocellular carcinoma, head and neck or renal cell cancer occurred in dose-escalation patients. At about 82% male, the cohort had a mean age of about 60 years, ranging from about 23 to 79.

Per germline, CDR1 SEHNR and CDR2 FQNEAQ (reference sequence). With 7 bases removed from V and 5 bases from J, the gap between germline ends came to 14 bases. The CDR3 loop spans 13 amino acids. Blood got drawn at baseline, again on cycle 4 day 1, and then on cycle 7 day 1. Only in-frame clones appear in the TCRdb table, and some are missing; sequencing was by immunoSEQ multiplex PCR. The table shows roughly 45,000 clones, with 88% occurring only once. The chain joins TRBV7-9 to TRBJ1-1; perhaps TRBD1 as D (5 bases). The source is an adult with an advanced solid tumor such as melanoma, head and neck, liver or kidney cancer. Sequences were derived from CD4+ or CD8+ T cells sorted from blood, sampled in a trial of the OX40 agonist ivuxolimab. CDR3 sequence: CASTRTGRTEAFF. For the CDR3, the DNA is TGTGCCAGCACCCGGACGGGACGGACTGAAGCTTTCTTT.